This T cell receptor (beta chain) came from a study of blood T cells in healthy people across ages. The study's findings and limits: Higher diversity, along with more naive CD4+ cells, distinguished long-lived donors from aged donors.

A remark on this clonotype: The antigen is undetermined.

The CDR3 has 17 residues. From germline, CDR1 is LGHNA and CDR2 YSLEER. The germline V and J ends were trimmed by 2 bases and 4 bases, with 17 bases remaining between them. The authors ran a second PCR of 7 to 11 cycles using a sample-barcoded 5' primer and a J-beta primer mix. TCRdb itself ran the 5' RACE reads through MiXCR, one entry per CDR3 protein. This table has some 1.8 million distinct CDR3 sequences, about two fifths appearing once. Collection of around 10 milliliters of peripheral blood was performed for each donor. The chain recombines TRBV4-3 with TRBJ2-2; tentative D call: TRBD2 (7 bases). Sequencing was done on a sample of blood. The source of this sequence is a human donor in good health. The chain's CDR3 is CASSQWAGALGTGELFF. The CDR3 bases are TGCGCCAGCAGCCAATGGGCGGGGGCGCTGGGCACCGGGGAGCTGTTTTTT.